This T cell receptor beta chain was found in a study of blood T cells in healthy people across ages. The germline gives CDR1 LGHDT, CDR2 YNNKEL (reference sequence). The length of the CDR3 is 16 residues. Trimming left V 3 bases short and J 0 bases short, with 11 bases between. Primed by a sample-barcoded 5' primer and a J-beta primer mix, a second PCR proceeded for about 6 to 12 cycles. TCRdb reprocessed the 5' RACE reads with MiXCR, giving one entry per CDR3 protein. The data show about 290,000 distinct CDR3 sequences, about 25% seen once. The chain uses TRBV3-1 and TRBJ2-2; D is unresolved. The receptor comes from a woman aged 70-85 years in good health. The source material was blood. The chain's CDR3 is CASSQAGPTNTGELFF. The CDR3 coding sequence is TGTGCCAGCAGCCAGGCAGGTCCTACGAACACCGGGGAGCTGTTTTTT. Full variable domain (outside the CDR3, taken from reference TRBV3-1 and TRBJ2-2): DTAVSQTPKYLVTQMGNDKSIKCEQNLGHDTMYWYKQDSKKFLKIMFSYNNKELIINETVPNRFSPKSPDKAHLNLHINSLELGDSAVYFCASSQAGPTNTGELFFGEGSRLTVL.